A single sample is the source of the 16 T cell receptor beta chains below, sequenced in a study of cytomegalovirus exposure and HLA in healthy donors. Only in-frame clones appear in the TCRdb table, and some are missing; sequencing was by immunoSEQ multiplex PCR. The table records 110,000 to 150,000 clones, about 94% of them present only once. Sequencing used PBMCs. The source of these receptors is a man aged 18-30 years in good health and CMV-seropositive.

The rearrangement joins TRBV7-9 to TRBJ2-1; 7 positions match TRBD2. The CDR3 loop spans 14 amino acids. From germline, CDR1 is SEHNR and CDR2 FQNEAQ (reference sequence). V was clipped by 2 bases and J by 5 bases; unmatched bases: 3. The CDR3, as DNA: TGTGCCAGCAGCTTACTGCGGGAGAACAATGAGCAGTTCTTC. Its protein is CASSLLRENNEQFF.

This clone appeared once. The chain recombines TRBV11-2 with TRBJ2-3; TRBD2 aligns across 10 bases. Trimming at V came to 4 bases and at J to 1 base, leaving 14 bases not matched to a gene. Germline CDR1 is SGHAT and CDR2 is FQNNGV. The CDR3 is 19 residues long. In nucleotides, the CDR3 is TGTGCCAGCAGCTCCTCCGGGACTAGCGTGGGGCGGGGCACAGATACGCAGTATTTT. Residues: CASSSSGTSVGRGTDTQYF.

CDR3 sequence reads: CASSRGGKNQPQHF. For the CDR3, the DNA is TGTGCCAGCAGTCGGGGGGGAAAAAATCAGCCCCAGCATTTT. The rearrangement links TRBV6-5 to TRBJ1-5, with a tentative D call TRBD1 (5 bases). The V gene lost 5 bases and the J gene lost 4 bases, with 12 bases spanning the gap. The CDR3 covers 14 residues. The germline V gene encodes CDR1 MNHEY and CDR2 SVGAGI.

This chain links TRBV6-5 with TRBJ2-1; D remains unclear. The CDR3 has 15 amino acids. Germline lookup yields CDR1 MNHEY and CDR2 SVGAGI. Trimming shortened V by 2 bases and J by 2 bases, and 10 bases separated the two germline ends. The CDR3 DNA is TGTGCCAGCAGTTACATCCCAATTGCCTACAATGAGCAGTTCTTC. It is translated as CASSYIPIAYNEQFF.

The table lists this clone with a few counts. The V and J genes are TRBV29-1 and TRBJ2-5; D is possibly TRBD1 (6 bases). V gave up 0 bases and J gave up 4 bases, with 18 bases separating them. The CDR3 runs to 16 residues. Per germline, CDR1 SQVTM and CDR2 ANQGSEA. CDR3 coding DNA: TGCAGCGTTGAAGATCCCTCCGGGGAAGGGGGAGAGACCCAGTACTTC. Its translation: CSVEDPSGEGGETQYF.

The chain combines TRBV5-1 with TRBJ2-1, with 12 bases that match TRBD2. This CDR3 contains 16 residues. Looked up from germline, CDR1 is SGHRS and CDR2 is YFSETQ. With 4 bases clipped from V and 5 bases from J, the junction kept 7 bases outside the gene matches. CDR3 in amino acids: CASSPEGLAGDNEQFF. The CDR3 DNA follows: TGCGCCAGCAGCCCGGAGGGACTAGCGGGCGACAATGAGCAGTTCTTC.

The genes are TRBV10-3 and TRBJ2-7, with 8 nucleotides matching TRBD2. Germline CDR1 and CDR2: ENHRY and SYGVKD. V trimming: 8 bases; J trimming: 2 bases; junction bases outside the gene matches: 8. CDR3 length: 14 residues. This CDR3 is CAIQASGPTYEQYF. CDR3 sequence (DNA): TGTGCCATCCAGGCTAGCGGGCCGACCTACGAGCAGTACTTC.

The gene calls are TRBV2 and TRBJ2-1, with a weak D call TRBD2 (5 bases). Looked up from germline, CDR1 is SNHLY and CDR2 is FYNNEI. With 6 bases removed from V and 10 bases from J, the gap between germline ends came to 22 bases. The CDR3 consists of 15 residues. DNA of the CDR3: TGTGCCAGCAGCCCCGGCGGGTCCTCGGCGGACGAGCAGTTCTTC. It translates to CASSPGGSSADEQFF. The full variable domain, rest sourced from reference TRBV2 and TRBJ2-1, is EPEVTQTPSHQVTQMGQEVILRCVPISNHLYFYWYRQILGQKVEFLVSFYNNEISEKSEIFDDQFSVERPDGSNFTLKIRSTKLEDSAMYFCASSPGGSSADEQFFGPGTRLTVL.

The chain joins TRBV7-8 to TRBJ1-5; a weak D match, TRBD1 (5 bases). Trimming stripped 3 bases from V and 6 bases from J, with 15 bases between. There are 15 residues in the CDR3. Germline CDR1 SGHVS, CDR2 FQNEAQ. CDR3 in DNA: TGTGCCAGCAGCTTGAAGGGAGGGGTGGGTCAGCCCCAGCATTTT. It translates to CASSLKGGVGQPQHF.

The genes are TRBV5-6 and TRBJ2-1; D gene unclear. The CDR3 totals 13 residues. V lost 2 bases and J lost 7, with 10 bases in between. Per the germline V gene, CDR1 is SGHDT and CDR2 is YYEEEE. The CDR3 protein is CASSFQVFNEQFF. The CDR3 DNA reads as TGTGCCAGCAGCTTTCAGGTCTTTAATGAGCAGTTCTTC.

The chain links TRBV11-2 to TRBJ2-7, with 14 positions matching TRBD2. Per the germline V gene, CDR1 is SGHAT and CDR2 is FQNNGV. V shed 4 bases and J 5 bases; nucleotides not matched to a gene: 4. The CDR3 spans 15 residues. DNA for the CDR3: TGTGCCAGCAGCTCGACTAGCGGGAGGGCCCACGAGCAGTACTTC. The encoded protein is CASSSTSGRAHEQYF. The full variable domain, with the rest looked up from reference TRBV11-2 and TRBJ2-7, is EAGVAQSPRYKIIEKRQSVAFWCNPISGHATLYWYQQILGQGPKLLIQFQNNGVVDDSQLPKDRFSAERLKGVDSTLKIQPAKLEDSAVYLCASSSTSGRAHEQYFGPGTRLTVT.

The chain couples TRBV7-2 to TRBJ1-2; 7 bases fit TRBD1. This CDR3 is 14 amino acids long. V was pared by 4 bases and J by 0 bases, with 2 bases of the junction left unmatched. Germline lookup yields CDR1 SGHTA and CDR2 FQGNSA. The CDR3 sequence: CASSSGQANYGYTF. The CDR3, as DNA: TGTGCCAGCAGCTCAGGACAGGCTAACTATGGCTACACCTTC.

The chain employs TRBV30 and TRBJ2-5; tentative D call: TRBD1 (5 bases). In germline, CDR1 is GTSNPN, CDR2 SVGIG (reference sequence). The CDR3 consists of 12 residues. Trimming took off 6 bases at V and 0 bases at J, with 8 bases between the two ends. The CDR3: CACQTDQETQYF. In DNA, the CDR3 is TGTGCCTGCCAGACAGACCAAGAGACCCAGTACTTC. Based on the CDR3 plus reference TRBV30 and TRBJ2-5, the full variable domain is SQTIHQWPATLVQPVGSPLSLECTVEGTSNPNLYWYRQAAGRGLQLLFYSVGIGQISSEVPQNLSASRPQDRQFILSSKKLLLSDSGFYLCACQTDQETQYFGPGTRLLVL.

The rearrangement joins TRBV28 to TRBJ2-1; the D gene is possibly TRBD2 (5 bases). The V gene's germline CDR1 is MDHEN and CDR2 SYDVKM. Trimming removed 6 bases from V and 9 bases from J, with 9 bases in between. The CDR3 is 11 residues long. This CDR3 is CASSNSVEQFF. CDR3 sequence (DNA): TGTGCCAGCAGCAATAGCGTTGAGCAGTTCTTC.

The chain employs TRBV2 and TRBJ2-5; a possible D gene is TRBD1 (6 bases). The CDR3 contains 15 residues. Germline V gives CDR1 SNHLY, CDR2 FYNNEI. V was cut by 6 bases and J by 2 bases, with 16 bases left in between. CDR3 sequence (DNA): TGTGCCAGCAGCGCCTCCGGACAGTTTCAAGAGACCCAGTACTTC. Amino acids: CASSASGQFQETQYF. Variable domain in full (rest from reference TRBV2 and TRBJ2-5): EPEVTQTPSHQVTQMGQEVILRCVPISNHLYFYWYRQILGQKVEFLVSFYNNEISEKSEIFDDQFSVERPDGSNFTLKIRSTKLEDSAMYFCASSASGQFQETQYFGPGTRLLVL.

This chain links TRBV27 with TRBJ2-1; TRBD2 matches at 10 bases. Trimming took 5 bases from V and 8 from J; bases not matched to a gene: 15. CDR1 and CDR2 (germline): MNHEY, SMNVEV (reference sequence). The CDR3 has 17 amino acids. The DNA for the CDR3 is TGTGCCAGCAGTCAGCCCGACTCTAGCGGGAGTGTCTATGAGCAGTTCTTC. Its protein product is CASSQPDSSGSVYEQFF.